Listed here are 20 T cell receptor beta chains from one sample, sequenced in a study of shared clonotypes between healthy human individuals. Assay: immunoSEQ multiplex PCR; the TCRdb copy retains only in-frame clones and omits some. The data hold 850,000 to 1,200,000 clones, with roughly 80% observed a single time. The specimen sequenced was memory CD4+ T cells sorted from blood. Subset: CD45RA-negative fraction. These receptors all come from a man between 18 and 29 years old in good health.

This clone was seen once. The chain has TRBV4-3 and TRBJ2-2; D tentatively fits TRBD1 or TRBD2 (5 bases each). The V gene's germline CDR1 is LGHNA and CDR2 YSLEER. V was clipped by 4 bases and J by 6 bases, with 9 bases between them. The CDR3 spans 13 residues. As DNA, the CDR3 is TGCGCCAGCAGCCTACGGGACCCCGGGGAGCTGTTTTTT. Translated, it gives CASSLRDPGELFF.

The chain links TRBV5-8 to TRBJ2-3, with 9 bases aligning to TRBD1. The CDR3 is 16 amino acids. Germline V gives CDR1 SGHTS, CDR2 YDEGEE. V lost 2 bases to trimming and J lost 2 bases; unmatched junction nucleotides: 6. In nucleotides, the CDR3 is TGTGCCAGCAGCTTCGACAGGGGGTCTAACACAGATACGCAGTATTTT. Translated: CASSFDRGSNTDTQYF. Full variable domain (rest looked up from reference TRBV5-8 and TRBJ2-3): EAGVTQSPTHLIKTRGQQATLRCSPISGHTSVYWYQQALGLGLQFLLWYDEGEERNRGNFPPRFSGRQFPNYSSELNVNALELEDSALYLCASSFDRGSNTDTQYFGPGTRLTVL.

This chain uses TRBV7-8 with TRBJ1-2; D not certain. The CDR3 has 13 amino acids. Germline V lookup: CDR1 SGHVS, CDR2 FQNEAQ. Between the trimmed V and J ends, which lost 1 base and 8 bases, there was a span of 11 bases. The CDR3 region has the DNA TGTGCCAGCAGCTTAGGGACCCTTTTGGGCTACACCTTC. Amino acid sequence: CASSLGTLLGYTF.

V and J are TRBV6-5 and TRBJ2-7; a possible D gene is TRBD1 (6 bases). CDR1 is MNHEY, CDR2 SVGAGI, per germline. V lost 6 bases and J lost 1, with 10 bases in between. This CDR3 is built from 13 residues. The CDR3 nucleotides are TGTGCCAGCAGCAGGACAGCTTCCTACGAGCAGTACTTC. It yields the protein CASSRTASYEQYF.

V and J are TRBV5-8 and TRBJ1-6; maybe TRBD1 (5 bases). The CDR3 extends over 15 amino acids. Trimming pared 3 bases from V and 1 base from J, leaving 8 bases between. Per the germline V gene, CDR1 is SGHTS and CDR2 is YDEGEE. Here the CDR3 DNA reads TGTGCCAGCAGCTCGACAGTGTCCTATAATTCACCCCTCCACTTT. This encodes CASSSTVSYNSPLHF.

The J gene is TRBJ2-7, the V gene TRBV7-2, with D perhaps given as TRBD1 or TRBD2 (5 bases each). CDR3 length: 12 residues. The ends were cut back, 3 bases at V and 5 bases at J, with 8 bases in the middle. CDR1 and CDR2 (germline): SGHTA, FQGNSA. DNA for the CDR3: TGTGCCAGCAGCTTGGGGGTTCACGAGCAGTACTTC. Translation gives CASSLGVHEQYF.

This chain links TRBV7-9 with TRBJ2-7; D may be TRBD2 (7 bases). Germline lookup yields CDR1 SEHNR and CDR2 FQNEAQ (reference sequence). This CDR3 is built from 14 residues. The V end was cut by 1 base, the J end by 6 bases, with 13 bases between. The CDR3 nucleotides are TGTGCCAGCAGCTTAGGCGGGGGCTCGGGCGAGCAGTACTTC. This codes for CASSLGGGSGEQYF.

This chain connects TRBV15 to TRBJ1-1; the D gene is possibly TRBD1 (5 bases). CDR3 size: 14 residues. Germline V gene data show CDR1 as LNHNV and CDR2 as YYDKDF (reference sequence). The V and J ends lost 4 bases and 1 base respectively, with 10 bases between them. The CDR3 sequence is CATSTRVRNTEAFF. The CDR3, as DNA: TGTGCCACCAGCACCAGGGTCAGGAACACTGAAGCTTTCTTT.

The chain employs TRBV10-3 and TRBJ1-2; a possible D gene is TRBD1 (6 bases). V was cut by 6 bases and J by 4 bases, with 15 bases left in between. The germline CDR1 and CDR2 sequences are ENHRY and SYGVKD. This CDR3 contains 14 residues. Here the CDR3 DNA reads TGTGCCATCAGCGAGAGAGGGGGGAGCTATGGCTACACCTTC. Translation gives CAISERGGSYGYTF.

Details on this clone: The sample holds other DNA sequences that translate to the same CDR3. The genes are TRBV19 and TRBJ2-6, with 8 bases matching TRBD1. J lost 2 bases, V lost 5 bases, and 2 bases had no gene match. Looked up from germline, CDR1 is LNHDA and CDR2 is SQIVND (reference sequence). The CDR3 length is 15 residues. In DNA, the CDR3 is TGTGCCAGTAGTCCGGACAGGGCTGGGGCCAACGTCCTGACTTTC. This encodes CASSPDRAGANVLTF.

J is TRBJ2-5 and V is TRBV2; 9 nucleotides match TRBD1. The J call may not be correct, given that the DNA end is closer to TRBJ2-7. Germline CDR1 is SNHLY and CDR2 is FYNNEI. This CDR3 has 14 residues. The CDR3 loop reads CASSELGQGNEQYF. CDR3 bases: TGTGCCAGCAGTGAATTAGGACAGGGGAACGAGCAGTACTTC.

As to this clone: A read error is possible here, since a much larger clone lies one base away. The same CDR3 is also encoded by other DNA sequences in this sample. V is TRBV6-6 and J is TRBJ1-1, with D uncertain. CDR3 length: 12 residues. Looked up from germline, CDR1 is MNHNY and CDR2 is SVGAGI (reference sequence). Trimming cost V 4 bases and J 0 bases, with 3 bases left between them. CDR3 protein: CASSSVNTEAFF. CDR3 bases: TGTGCCAGCAGTTCAGTGAACACTGAAGCTTTCTTT.

As to this clone: Other DNA variants within this sample encode the same CDR3. In nucleotides, the CDR3 is TGTGCCAGTAGTATTGGTTTGGAGACCCAGTACTTC. Protein sequence: CASSIGLETQYF. This rearrangement joins TRBV19 to TRBJ2-5; D unclear. In germline, CDR1 is LNHDA, CDR2 SQIVND (reference sequence). With 3 bases removed from V and 5 bases from J, the gap between germline ends came to 7 bases. CDR3 length equals 12 residues.

The V call is TRBV5-4, the J call TRBJ2-5, with 13 bases matching TRBD2. CDR3 size: 16 residues. Trimming took 4 bases from V and 5 from J; bases not matched to a gene: 8. From germline, CDR1 is SGHNT and CDR2 YYREEE (reference sequence). The CDR3 DNA sequence: TGTGCCAGCAGCCAAAGGACTAGCGGGGGAGGGGAGACCCAGTACTTC. Translating gives CASSQRTSGGGETQYF.

The rearrangement links TRBV9 to TRBJ1-4; no reliable D call. The V end lost 0 bases, the J end lost 8 bases, and 17 bases lay between the germline ends. Germline V CDR1 and CDR2: SGDLS, YYNGEE. The CDR3 extends over 16 amino acids. The CDR3 DNA reads TGTGCCAGCAGCGTAGGAGCGTTGAGGGCTGAAGAAAAACTGTTTTTT. Its protein is CASSVGALRAEEKLFF.

This sequence joins TRBV2 and TRBJ1-1; TRBD1 agrees at 7 bases. Trimming cost V 2 bases and J 1 base; bases outside gene matches: 4. This CDR3 comprises 15 residues. Per the germline V gene, CDR1 is SNHLY and CDR2 is FYNNEI. CDR3 DNA: TGTGCCAGCAGTGAAAGACAGGGCCAGAACACTGAAGCTTTCTTT. Protein: CASSERQGQNTEAFF.

V is TRBV7-8 and J is TRBJ1-5; D not resolved. In germline, CDR1 is SGHVS, CDR2 FQNEAQ. There are 13 residues in the CDR3. The ends were cut back, 3 bases at V and 7 bases at J, with 10 bases in the middle. The CDR3 DNA sequence: TGTGCCAGCAGCTTTAACGTAGGGCAGCCCCAGCATTTT. This translates into CASSFNVGQPQHF.

The rearrangement links TRBV18 to TRBJ1-5; possibly TRBD1 for D (5 bases). V shed 4 bases and J shed 6 bases, with 19 bases lying between them. Germline CDR1 and CDR2: KGHSH and LQKENI. The CDR3 is 16 amino acids. CDR3 in amino acids: CASSLFAGGASQPQHF. The CDR3 DNA reads as TGTGCCAGCTCACTGTTCGCAGGTGGGGCAAGTCAGCCCCAGCATTTT.

The count of this clone is one. The chain carries TRBV20-1 and TRBJ1-1; D gene uncertain. CDR3 length equals 8 residues. Per the germline V gene, CDR1 is DFQATT and CDR2 is SNEGSKA (reference sequence). CDR3 protein: CRGAEAFF. In nucleotides, the CDR3 is TGCAGGGGTGCTGAAGCTTTCTTT.

The chain combines TRBV6-6 with TRBJ2-2; 9 bases are a match to TRBD2. Trimming cost V 4 bases and J 4 bases; bases outside gene matches: 4. The CDR3 is 15 residues long. Germline CDR1 MNHNY, CDR2 SVGAGI (reference sequence). CDR3 amino acids: CASSSQRGVTGELFF. The CDR3 coding sequence is TGTGCCAGCAGTTCTCAGCGGGGGGTCACCGGGGAGCTGTTTTTT.